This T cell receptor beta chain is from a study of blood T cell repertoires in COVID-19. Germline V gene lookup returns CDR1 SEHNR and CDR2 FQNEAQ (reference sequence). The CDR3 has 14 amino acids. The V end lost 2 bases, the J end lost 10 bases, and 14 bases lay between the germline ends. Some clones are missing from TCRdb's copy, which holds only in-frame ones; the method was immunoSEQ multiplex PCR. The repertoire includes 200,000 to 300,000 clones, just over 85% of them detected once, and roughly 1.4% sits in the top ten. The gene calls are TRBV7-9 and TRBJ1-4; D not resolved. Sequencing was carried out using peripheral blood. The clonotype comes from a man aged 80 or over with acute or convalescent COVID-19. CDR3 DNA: TGTGCCAGCAGCTTAAGTGGGGAGTCTCGAAAACTGTTTTTT. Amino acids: CASSLSGESRKLFF.